This paragraph covers one TCR beta chain sequence. As yet, its antigen is unknown. Germline CDR1 and CDR2: MNHEY and SMNVEV (reference sequence). V gave up 0 bases and J gave up 5 bases, with 8 bases separating them. The CDR3 runs to 14 residues. This record comes from a study of regulatory T cells in long-lasting Graves disease. Regarding the study as a whole: Relative to new patients (under 1,000), persistent patients exhibited greater sharing of public clonotypes (about 2,700).

To make TCR beta libraries, researchers used iRepertoire HTBI primers and Arm-PCR of CDR3 regions. MiXCR, run by TCRdb on the multiplex PCR reads, gives a single entry per CDR3 protein. The repertoire holds a few hundred thousand distinct CDR3 sequences, 20% to 25% seen once, with 25% to 30% in the top ten. Described time point: persistent/refractory GD, antithyroid drugs over 5 years with positive TRAb. Isolated PBMC RNA provided the starting material for the TCR library. Collection of peripheral blood (nine milliliters) was done using EDTA tubes. Sequences were derived from peripheral blood mononuclear cells (PBMCs), sampled when the disease was refractory, from a patient treated with antithyroid drugs. The TCR was taken from a woman in her thirties or forties with Graves disease. The V gene is TRBV27, the J gene TRBJ2-1, with D maybe TRBD2 (5 bases). CDR3 region: CASSLSSEDNEQFF. CDR3 DNA sequence: TGTGCCAGCAGTTTATCTAGCGAAGACAATGAGCAGTTCTTC.